This T cell receptor beta chain was recovered during a study of cytomegalovirus exposure and HLA in healthy donors. At the level of the study: Early released data comprised about 84 million unique TCRs from HLA-typed donors. Study-wide results and caveats: Certain sequence variants were highly shared and formed a cluster, and this cluster was likely a sequencing artifact. A later analysis revealed that TCR association rates differed between HLA loci, peaking at DRB1 and bottoming out at HLA-C.

In the case of this clone: Its cognate antigen is unknown.

This CDR3 is 14 amino acids long. V gave up 7 bases and J gave up 1 base; unmatched junction bases: 5. Germline CDR1 reads SGHRS; CDR2 reads YFSETQ. The PCR used 60 Vbeta and 13 Jbeta primers. Produced via immunoSEQ multiplex PCR; TCRdb's table is partial and in-frame only. Seen here are under 150,000 clones, approximately 80% observed once, and the top ten hold roughly 3%. This clonotype was obtained from a male donor in good health and CMV-seronegative. Sequencing used PBMCs. The rearrangement uses TRBV5-1 and TRBJ1-1, with 9 bases identical to TRBD1. CDR3 in amino acids: CASLGTGPNTEAFF. CDR3 in DNA: TGCGCCAGCTTAGGGACAGGGCCGAACACTGAAGCTTTCTTT.